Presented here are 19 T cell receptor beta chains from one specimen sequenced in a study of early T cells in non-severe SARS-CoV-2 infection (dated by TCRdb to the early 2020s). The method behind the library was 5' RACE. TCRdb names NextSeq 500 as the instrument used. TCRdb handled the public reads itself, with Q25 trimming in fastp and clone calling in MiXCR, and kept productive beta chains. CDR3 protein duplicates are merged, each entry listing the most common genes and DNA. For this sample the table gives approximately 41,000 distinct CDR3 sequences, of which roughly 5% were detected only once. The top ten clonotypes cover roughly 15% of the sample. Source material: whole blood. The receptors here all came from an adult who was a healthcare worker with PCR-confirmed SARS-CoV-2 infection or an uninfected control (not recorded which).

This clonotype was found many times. The CDR3 DNA sequence: TGCGCCAGCAGCCCGTACAGGGTTGACGAGCAGTACTTC. Translated, it gives CASSPYRVDEQYF. The chain joins TRBV4-1 to TRBJ2-7; TRBD1 is a possible D gene (6 bases). This CDR3 comprises 13 residues. In germline, CDR1 is MGHRA, CDR2 YSYEKL. Between the trimmed V and J ends, which lost 4 bases and 5 bases, there was a span of 12 bases.

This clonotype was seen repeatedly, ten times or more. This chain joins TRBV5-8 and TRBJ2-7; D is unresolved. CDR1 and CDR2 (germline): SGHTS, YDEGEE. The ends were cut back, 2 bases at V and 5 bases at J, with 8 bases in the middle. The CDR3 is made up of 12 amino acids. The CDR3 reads CASSLGADEQYF. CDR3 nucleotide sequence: TGTGCCAGCAGCTTAGGTGCCGACGAGCAGTACTTC. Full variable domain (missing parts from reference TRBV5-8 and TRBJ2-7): EAGVTQSPTHLIKTRGQQATLRCSPISGHTSVYWYQQALGLGLQFLLWYDEGEERNRGNFPPRFSGRQFPNYSSELNVNALELEDSALYLCASSLGADEQYFGPGTRLTVT.

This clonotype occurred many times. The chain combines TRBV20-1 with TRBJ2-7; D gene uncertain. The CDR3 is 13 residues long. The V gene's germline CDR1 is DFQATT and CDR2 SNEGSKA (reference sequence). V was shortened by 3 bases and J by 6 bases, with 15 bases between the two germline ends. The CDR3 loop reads CSASRAHTPEQYF. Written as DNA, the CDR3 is TGCAGTGCTAGTAGGGCCCACACCCCCGAGCAGTACTTC.

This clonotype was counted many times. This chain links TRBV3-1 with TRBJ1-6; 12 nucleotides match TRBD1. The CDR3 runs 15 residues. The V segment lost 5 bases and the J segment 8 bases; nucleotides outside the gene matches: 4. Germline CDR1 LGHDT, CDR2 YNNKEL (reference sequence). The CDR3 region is CASSLGTGGYSPLHF. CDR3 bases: TGTGCCAGCAGCTTGGGGACAGGGGGCTATTCACCCCTCCACTTT.

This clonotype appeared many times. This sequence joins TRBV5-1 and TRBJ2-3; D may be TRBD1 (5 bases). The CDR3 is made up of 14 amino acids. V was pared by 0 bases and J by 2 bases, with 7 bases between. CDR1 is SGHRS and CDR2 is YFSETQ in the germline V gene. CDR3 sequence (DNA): TGCGCCAGCAGCTTGGAGGGGATCACAGATACGCAGTATTTT. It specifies CASSLEGITDTQYF. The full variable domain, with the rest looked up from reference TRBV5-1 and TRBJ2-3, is KAGVTQTPRYLIKTRGQQVTLSCSPISGHRSVSWYQQTPGQGLQFLFEYFSETQRNKGNFPGRFSGRQFSNSRSEMNVSTLELGDSALYLCASSLEGITDTQYFGPGTRLTVL.

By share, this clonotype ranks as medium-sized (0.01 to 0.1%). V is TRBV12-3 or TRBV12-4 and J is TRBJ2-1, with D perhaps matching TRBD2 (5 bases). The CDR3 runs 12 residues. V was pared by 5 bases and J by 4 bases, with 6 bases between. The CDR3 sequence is CASSRDYNEQFF. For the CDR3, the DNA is TGTGCCAGCAGTCGGGATTACAATGAGCAGTTCTTC.

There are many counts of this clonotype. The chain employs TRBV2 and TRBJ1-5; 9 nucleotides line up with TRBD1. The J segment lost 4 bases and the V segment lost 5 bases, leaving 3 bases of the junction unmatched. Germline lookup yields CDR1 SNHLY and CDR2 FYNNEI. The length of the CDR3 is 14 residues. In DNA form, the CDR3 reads TGTGCCAGCAGTTATGGACAGGGGAATCAGCCCCAGCATTTT. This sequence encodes CASSYGQGNQPQHF.

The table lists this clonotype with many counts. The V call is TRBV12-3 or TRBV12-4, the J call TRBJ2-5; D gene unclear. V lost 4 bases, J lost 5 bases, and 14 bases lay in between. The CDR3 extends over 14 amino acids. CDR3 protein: CASSWNSARETQYF. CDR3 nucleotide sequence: TGTGCCAGCAGTTGGAACTCCGCGAGGGAGACCCAGTACTTC.

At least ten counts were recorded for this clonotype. The CDR3 region has the DNA TGCAGCGTTGGGGCGGGGGGTACGAATGAGCAGTTCTTC. The encoded protein is CSVGAGGTNEQFF. V is TRBV29-1 and J is TRBJ2-1; TRBD2 agrees at 8 bases. The CDR3 length is 13 residues. Germline-derived CDR1 and CDR2 are SQVTM and ANQGSEA. V lost 4 bases and J lost 7; bases outside the gene matches: 6.

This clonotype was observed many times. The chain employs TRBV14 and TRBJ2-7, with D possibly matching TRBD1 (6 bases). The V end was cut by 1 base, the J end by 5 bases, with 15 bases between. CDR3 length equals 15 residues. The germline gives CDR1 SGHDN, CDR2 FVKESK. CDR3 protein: CASSQAGDPRNEQYF. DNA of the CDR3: TGTGCCAGCAGCCAAGCAGGGGACCCTCGGAACGAGCAGTACTTC.

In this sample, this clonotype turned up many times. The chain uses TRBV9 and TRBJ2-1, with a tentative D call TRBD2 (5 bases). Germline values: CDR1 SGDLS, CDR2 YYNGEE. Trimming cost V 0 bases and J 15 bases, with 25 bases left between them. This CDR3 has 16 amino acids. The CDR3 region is CASSVGWSIRGTGLFF. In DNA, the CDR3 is TGTGCCAGCAGCGTAGGATGGAGTATTCGGGGTACCGGTCTGTTCTTC. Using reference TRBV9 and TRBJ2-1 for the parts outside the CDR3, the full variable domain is DSGVTQTPKHLITATGQRVTLRCSPRSGDLSVYWYQQSLDQGLQFLIQYYNGEERAKGNILERFSAQQFPDLHSELNLSSLELGDSALYFCASSVGWSIRGTGLFFGPGTRLTVL.

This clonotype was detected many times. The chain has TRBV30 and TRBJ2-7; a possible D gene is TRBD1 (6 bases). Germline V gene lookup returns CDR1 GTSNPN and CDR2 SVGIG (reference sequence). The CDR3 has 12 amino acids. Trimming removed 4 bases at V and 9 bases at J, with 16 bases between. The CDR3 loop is CAWNRERQRQYF. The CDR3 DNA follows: TGTGCCTGGAACAGGGAGCGGCAACGGCAGTACTTC. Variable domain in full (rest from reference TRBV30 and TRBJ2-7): SQTIHQWPATLVQPVGSPLSLECTVEGTSNPNLYWYRQAAGRGLQLLFYSVGIGQISSEVPQNLSASRPQDRQFILSSKKLLLSDSGFYLCAWNRERQRQYFGPGTRLTVT.

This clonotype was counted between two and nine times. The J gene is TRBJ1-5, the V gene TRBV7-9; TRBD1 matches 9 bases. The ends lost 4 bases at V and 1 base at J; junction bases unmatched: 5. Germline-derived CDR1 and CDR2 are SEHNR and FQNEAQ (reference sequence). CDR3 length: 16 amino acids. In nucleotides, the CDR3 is TGTGCCAGCAGCTCACAGGGACAGGGAAGCAATCAGCCCCAGCATTTT. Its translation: CASSSQGQGSNQPQHF.

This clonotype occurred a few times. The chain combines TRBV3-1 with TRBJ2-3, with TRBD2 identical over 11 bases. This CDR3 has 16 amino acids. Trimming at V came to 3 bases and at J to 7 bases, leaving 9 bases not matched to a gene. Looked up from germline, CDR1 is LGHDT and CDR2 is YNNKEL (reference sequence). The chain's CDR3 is CASSHLAGGFGNTQYF. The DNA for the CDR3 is TGTGCCAGCAGCCATCTAGCGGGGGGTTTCGGGAATACGCAGTATTTT.

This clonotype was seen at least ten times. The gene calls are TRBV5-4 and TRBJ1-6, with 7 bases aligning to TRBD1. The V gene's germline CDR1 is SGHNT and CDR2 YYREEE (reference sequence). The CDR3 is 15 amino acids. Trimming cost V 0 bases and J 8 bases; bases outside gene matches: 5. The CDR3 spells CASSLGDSSYSPLHF. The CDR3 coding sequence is TGTGCCAGCAGCTTGGGGGACAGTTCATATTCACCCCTCCACTTT.

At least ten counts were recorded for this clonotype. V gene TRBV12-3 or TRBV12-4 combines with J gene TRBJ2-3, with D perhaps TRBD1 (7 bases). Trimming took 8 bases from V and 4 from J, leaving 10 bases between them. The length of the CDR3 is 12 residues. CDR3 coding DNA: TGTGCCAGCGCCAGGGGGGCAGATACGCAGTATTTT. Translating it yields CASARGADTQYF.

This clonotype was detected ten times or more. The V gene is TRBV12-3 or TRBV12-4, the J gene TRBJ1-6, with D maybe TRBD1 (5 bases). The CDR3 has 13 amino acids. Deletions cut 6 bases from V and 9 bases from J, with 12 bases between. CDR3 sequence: CASRDTSPSPLHF. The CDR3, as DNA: TGTGCCAGCAGGGACACTTCGCCTTCACCCCTCCACTTT.

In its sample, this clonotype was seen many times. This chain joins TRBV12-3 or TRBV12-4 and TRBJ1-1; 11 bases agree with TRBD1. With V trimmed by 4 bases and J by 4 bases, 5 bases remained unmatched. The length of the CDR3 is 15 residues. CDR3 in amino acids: CASSWTGGVGTEAFF. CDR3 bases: TGTGCCAGCAGTTGGACAGGGGGCGTGGGCACTGAAGCTTTCTTT.

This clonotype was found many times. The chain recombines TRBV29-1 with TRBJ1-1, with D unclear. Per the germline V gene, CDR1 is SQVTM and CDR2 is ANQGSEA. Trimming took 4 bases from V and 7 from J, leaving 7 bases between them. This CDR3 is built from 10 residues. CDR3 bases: TGCAGCGTTGTGGCTAGTGAAGCTTTCTTT. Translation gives CSVVASEAFF.